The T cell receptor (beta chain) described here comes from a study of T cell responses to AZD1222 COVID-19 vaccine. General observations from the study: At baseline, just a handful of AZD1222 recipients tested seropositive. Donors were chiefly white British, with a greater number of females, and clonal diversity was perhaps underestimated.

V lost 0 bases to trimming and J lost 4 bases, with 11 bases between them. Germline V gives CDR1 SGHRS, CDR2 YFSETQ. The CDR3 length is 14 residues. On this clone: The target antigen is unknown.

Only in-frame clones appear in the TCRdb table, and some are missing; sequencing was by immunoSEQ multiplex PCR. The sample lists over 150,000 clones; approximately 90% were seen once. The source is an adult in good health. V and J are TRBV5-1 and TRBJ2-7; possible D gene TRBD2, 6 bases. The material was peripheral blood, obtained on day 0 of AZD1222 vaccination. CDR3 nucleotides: TGCGCCAGCAGCTTGGCCCCGGGGGAATACGAGCAGTACTTC. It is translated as CASSLAPGEYEQYF.